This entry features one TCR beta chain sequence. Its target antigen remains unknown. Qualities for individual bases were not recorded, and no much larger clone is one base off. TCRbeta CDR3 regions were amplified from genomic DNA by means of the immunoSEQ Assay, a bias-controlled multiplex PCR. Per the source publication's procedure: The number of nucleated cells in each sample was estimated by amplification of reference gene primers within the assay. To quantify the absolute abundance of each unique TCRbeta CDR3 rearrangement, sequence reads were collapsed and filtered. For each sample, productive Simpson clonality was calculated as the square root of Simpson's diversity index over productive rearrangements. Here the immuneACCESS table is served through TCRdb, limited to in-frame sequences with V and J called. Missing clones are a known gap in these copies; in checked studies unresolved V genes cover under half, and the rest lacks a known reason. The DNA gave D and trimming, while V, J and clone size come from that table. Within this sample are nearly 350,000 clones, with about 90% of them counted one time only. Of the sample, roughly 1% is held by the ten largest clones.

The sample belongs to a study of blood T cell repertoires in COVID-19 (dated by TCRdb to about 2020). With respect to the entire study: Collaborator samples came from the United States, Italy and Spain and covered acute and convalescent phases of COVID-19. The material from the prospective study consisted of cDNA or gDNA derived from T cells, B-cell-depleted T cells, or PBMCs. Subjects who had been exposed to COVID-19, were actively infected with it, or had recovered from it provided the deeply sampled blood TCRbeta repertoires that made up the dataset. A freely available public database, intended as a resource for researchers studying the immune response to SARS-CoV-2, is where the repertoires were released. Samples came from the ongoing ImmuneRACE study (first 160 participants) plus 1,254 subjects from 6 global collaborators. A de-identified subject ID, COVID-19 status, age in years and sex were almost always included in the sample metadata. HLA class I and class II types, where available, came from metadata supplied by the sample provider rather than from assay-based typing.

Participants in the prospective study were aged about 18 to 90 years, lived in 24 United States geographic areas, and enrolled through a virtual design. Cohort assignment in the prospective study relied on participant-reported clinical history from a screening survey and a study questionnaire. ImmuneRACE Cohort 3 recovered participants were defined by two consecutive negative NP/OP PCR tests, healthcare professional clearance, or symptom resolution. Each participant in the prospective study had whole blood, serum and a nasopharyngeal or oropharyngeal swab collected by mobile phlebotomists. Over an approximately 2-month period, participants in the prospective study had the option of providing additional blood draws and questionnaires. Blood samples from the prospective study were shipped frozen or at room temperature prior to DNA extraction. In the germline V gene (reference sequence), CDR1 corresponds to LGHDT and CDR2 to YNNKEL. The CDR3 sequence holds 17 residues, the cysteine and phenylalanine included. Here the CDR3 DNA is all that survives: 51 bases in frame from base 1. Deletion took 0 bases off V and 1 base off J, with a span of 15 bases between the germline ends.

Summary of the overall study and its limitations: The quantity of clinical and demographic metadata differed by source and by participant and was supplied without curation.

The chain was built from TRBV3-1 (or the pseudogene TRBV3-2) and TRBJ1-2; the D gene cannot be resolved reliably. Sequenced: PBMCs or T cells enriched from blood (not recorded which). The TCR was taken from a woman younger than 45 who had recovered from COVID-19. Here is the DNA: TGTGCCAGCAGCCAAGAAGGATTAGGAGGAGTTAACTATGGCTACACCTTC. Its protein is CASSQEGLGGVNYGYTF.